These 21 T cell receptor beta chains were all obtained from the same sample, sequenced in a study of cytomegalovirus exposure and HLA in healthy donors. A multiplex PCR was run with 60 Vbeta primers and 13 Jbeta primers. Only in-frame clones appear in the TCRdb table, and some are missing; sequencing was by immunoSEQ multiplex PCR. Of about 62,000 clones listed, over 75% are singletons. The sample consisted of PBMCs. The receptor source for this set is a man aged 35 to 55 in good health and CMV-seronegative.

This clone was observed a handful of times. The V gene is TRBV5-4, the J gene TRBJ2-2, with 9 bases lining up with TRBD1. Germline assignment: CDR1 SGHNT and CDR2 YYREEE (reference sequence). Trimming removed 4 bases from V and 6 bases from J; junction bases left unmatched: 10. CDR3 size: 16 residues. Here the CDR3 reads CASSRGQGRRSGELFF. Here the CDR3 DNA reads TGTGCCAGCAGCCGCGGACAGGGGAGAAGATCCGGGGAGCTGTTTTTT. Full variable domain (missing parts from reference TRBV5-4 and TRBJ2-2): ETGVTQSPTHLIKTRGQQVTLRCSSQSGHNTVSWYQQALGQGPQFIFQYYREEENGRGNFPPRFSGLQFPNYSSELNVNALELDDSALYLCASSRGQGRRSGELFFGEGSRLTVL.

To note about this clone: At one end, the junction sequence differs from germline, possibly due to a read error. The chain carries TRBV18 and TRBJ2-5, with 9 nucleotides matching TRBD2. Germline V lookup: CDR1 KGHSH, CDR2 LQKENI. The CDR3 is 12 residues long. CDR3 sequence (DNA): TGTGCCAGCTCACCGGAAGGGACTAGCAGACACTTC. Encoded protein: CASSPEGTSRHF.

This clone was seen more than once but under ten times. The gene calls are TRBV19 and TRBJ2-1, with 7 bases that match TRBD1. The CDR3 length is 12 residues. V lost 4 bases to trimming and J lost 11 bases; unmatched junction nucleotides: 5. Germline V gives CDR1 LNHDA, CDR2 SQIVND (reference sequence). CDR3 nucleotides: TGTGCCAGTAGTAAGCCGGGACAGCAGCAGTTCTTC. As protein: CASSKPGQQQFF.

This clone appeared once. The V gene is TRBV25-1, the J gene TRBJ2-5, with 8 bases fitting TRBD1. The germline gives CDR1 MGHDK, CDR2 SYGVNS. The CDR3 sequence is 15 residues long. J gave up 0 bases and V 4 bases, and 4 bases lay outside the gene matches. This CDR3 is CASSARTGNQETQYF. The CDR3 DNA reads TGTGCCAGCAGTGCAAGGACAGGGAACCAAGAGACCCAGTACTTC.

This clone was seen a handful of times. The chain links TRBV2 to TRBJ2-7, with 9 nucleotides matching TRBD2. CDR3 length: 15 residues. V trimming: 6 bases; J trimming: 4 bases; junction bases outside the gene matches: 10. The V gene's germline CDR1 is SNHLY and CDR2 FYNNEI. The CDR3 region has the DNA TGTGCCAGCAGGGAGGGGAGCGGGGGGTCTTACGAGCAGTACTTC. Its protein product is CASREGSGGSYEQYF.

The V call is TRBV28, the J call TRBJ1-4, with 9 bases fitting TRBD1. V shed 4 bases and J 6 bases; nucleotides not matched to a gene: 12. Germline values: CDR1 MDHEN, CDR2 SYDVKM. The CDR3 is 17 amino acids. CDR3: CASSSGDRVTFDEKLFF. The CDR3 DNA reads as TGTGCCAGCAGTTCCGGGGACAGGGTAACGTTTGATGAAAAACTGTTTTTT.

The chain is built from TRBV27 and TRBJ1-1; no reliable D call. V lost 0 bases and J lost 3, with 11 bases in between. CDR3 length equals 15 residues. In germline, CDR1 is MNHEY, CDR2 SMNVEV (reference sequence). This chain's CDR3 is CASSLSGSADTEAFF. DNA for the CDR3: TGTGCCAGCAGTTTATCTGGTTCCGCGGACACTGAAGCTTTCTTT.

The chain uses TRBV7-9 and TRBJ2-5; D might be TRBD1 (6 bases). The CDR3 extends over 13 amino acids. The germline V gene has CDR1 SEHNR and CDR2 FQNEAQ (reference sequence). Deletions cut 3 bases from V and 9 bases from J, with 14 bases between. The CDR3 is CASSLVTGWAQYF. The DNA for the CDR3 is TGTGCCAGCAGCTTGGTAACAGGGTGGGCCCAGTACTTC.

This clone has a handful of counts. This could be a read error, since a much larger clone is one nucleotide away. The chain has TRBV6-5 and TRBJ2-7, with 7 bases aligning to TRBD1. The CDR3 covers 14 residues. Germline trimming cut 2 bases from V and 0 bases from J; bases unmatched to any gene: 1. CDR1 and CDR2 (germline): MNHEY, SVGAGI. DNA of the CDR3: TGTGCCAGCAGTTACGACAGGGTCTCCTACGAGCAGTACTTC. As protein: CASSYDRVSYEQYF.

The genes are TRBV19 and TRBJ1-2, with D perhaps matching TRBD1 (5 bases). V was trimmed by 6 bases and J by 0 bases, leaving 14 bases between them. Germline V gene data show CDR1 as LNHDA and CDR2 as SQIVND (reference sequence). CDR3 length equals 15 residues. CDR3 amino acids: CASRDPRGTNYGYTF. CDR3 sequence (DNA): TGTGCCAGTAGGGACCCCCGGGGGACTAACTATGGCTACACCTTC.

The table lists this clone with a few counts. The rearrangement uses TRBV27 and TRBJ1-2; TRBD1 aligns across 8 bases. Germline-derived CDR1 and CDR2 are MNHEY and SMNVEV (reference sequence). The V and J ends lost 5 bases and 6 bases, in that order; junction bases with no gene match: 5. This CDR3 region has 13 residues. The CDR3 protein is CASSPRTGNGYTF. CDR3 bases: TGTGCCAGCAGTCCCCGGACAGGGAATGGCTACACCTTC.

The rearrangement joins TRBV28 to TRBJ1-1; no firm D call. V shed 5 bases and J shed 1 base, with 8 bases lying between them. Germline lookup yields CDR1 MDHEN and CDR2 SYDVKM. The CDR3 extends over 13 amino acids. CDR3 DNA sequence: TGTGCCAGCAGTATTGAAGCGAACACTGAAGCTTTCTTT. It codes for CASSIEANTEAFF.

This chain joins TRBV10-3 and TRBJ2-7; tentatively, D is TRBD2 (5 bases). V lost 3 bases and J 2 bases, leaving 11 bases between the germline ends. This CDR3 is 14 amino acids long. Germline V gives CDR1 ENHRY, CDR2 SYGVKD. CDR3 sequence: CAISDFGSAYEQYF. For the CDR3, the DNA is TGTGCCATCAGTGATTTTGGGAGCGCCTACGAGCAGTACTTC.

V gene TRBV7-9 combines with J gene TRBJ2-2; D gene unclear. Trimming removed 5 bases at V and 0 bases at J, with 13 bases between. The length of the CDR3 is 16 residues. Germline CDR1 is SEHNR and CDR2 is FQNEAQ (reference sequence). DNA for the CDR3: TGTGCCAGCAGCCTCTCGGGTAACCCGAACACCGGGGAGCTGTTTTTT. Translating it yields CASSLSGNPNTGELFF.

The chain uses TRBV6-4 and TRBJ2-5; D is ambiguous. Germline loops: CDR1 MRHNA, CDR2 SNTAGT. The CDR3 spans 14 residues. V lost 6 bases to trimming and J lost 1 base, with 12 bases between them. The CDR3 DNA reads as TGTGCCAGCAGCCAAGACACCTCCCAAGAGACCCAGTACTTC. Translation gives CASSQDTSQETQYF.

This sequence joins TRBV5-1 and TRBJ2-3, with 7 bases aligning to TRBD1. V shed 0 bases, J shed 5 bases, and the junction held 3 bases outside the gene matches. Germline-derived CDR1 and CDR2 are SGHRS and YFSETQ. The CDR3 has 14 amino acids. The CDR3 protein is CASSLGQGRDTQYF. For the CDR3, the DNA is TGCGCCAGCAGCTTGGGACAGGGAAGAGATACGCAGTATTTT.

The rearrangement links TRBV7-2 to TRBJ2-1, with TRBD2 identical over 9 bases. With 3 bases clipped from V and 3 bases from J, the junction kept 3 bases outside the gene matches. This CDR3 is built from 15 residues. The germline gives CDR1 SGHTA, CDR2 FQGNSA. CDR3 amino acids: CASSLTSGYYNEQFF. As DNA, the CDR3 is TGTGCCAGCAGCTTGACTAGCGGATACTACAATGAGCAGTTCTTC.

The CDR3 DNA reads TGTGCCAGCAGTGTGGGACAGGGGGCGCGAGGTGAGCAGTTCTTC. This encodes CASSVGQGARGEQFF. The chain carries TRBV2 and TRBJ2-1, with 12 bases aligning to TRBD1. Unmatched junction bases numbered 7, after V lost 4 bases and J lost 9 bases. The germline V gene encodes CDR1 SNHLY and CDR2 FYNNEI. The CDR3 extends over 15 amino acids.

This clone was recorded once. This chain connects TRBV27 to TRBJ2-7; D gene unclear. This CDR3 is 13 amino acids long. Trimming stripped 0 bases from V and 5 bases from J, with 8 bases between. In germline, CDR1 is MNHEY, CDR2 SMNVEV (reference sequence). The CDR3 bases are TGTGCCAGCAGTTTATCGAGACGGGACGAGCAGTACTTC. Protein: CASSLSRRDEQYF.

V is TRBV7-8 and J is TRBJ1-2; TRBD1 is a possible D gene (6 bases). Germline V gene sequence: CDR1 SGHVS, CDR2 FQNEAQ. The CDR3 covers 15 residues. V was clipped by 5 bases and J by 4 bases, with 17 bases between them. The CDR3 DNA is TGTGCCAGCAGCCTTTTAGCAGGGGACCTCTATGGCTACACCTTC. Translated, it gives CASSLLAGDLYGYTF.

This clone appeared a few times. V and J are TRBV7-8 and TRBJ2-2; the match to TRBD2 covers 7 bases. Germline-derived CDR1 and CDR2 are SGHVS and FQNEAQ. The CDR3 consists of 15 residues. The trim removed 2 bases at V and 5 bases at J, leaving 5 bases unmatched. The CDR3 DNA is TGTGCCAGCAGCTTAAGGGAGGGCAGGACCGGGGAGCTGTTTTTT. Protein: CASSLREGRTGELFF.